Listed below are T cell receptor beta chains from one sample, sequenced in a study of lymphopenia after photon versus proton radiotherapy. Measured with immunoSEQ multiplex PCR; TCRdb has only the in-frame clones, and not every one. The profile covers 89,000 or so clones, with 80% to 90% appearing a single time and more than 1.2% taken by the ten largest. The sequencing here drew on peripheral blood, taken from a patient treated with proton-based radiotherapy. The source is a man aged 55 to 69 with pancreatic cancer. Each CDR3 is given with its conserved first and last residue. D genes are given only for firm matches. Not every row has a clone size; where given, it reads once, few, many or a size class.

J	D	V	size	CDR3	DNA
TRBJ1-2	-	TRBV7-9	-	CASSARLYGYTF	TGTGCCAGCAGCGCCCGTCTCTATGGCTACACCTTC
TRBJ2-5	-	TRBV28	-	CASSSGWLGDLQETQYF	TGTGCCAGCAGCTCCGGTTGGTTAGGGGACCTTCAAGAGACCCAGTACTTC
TRBJ2-3	-	TRBV18	-	CASSPTRGSTDTQYF	TGTGCCAGCTCACCAACGAGGGGTAGCACAGATACGCAGTATTTT
TRBJ2-1	-	TRBV28	-	CASSTYRPPPAGLQGNEQFF	TGTGCCAGCAGCACATACCGTCCTCCTCCCGCCGGATTACAGGGAAATGAGCAGTTCTTC
TRBJ2-1	-	TRBV15	-	CATSPGERKSSYNEQFF	TGTGCCACCAGCCCCGGTGAGAGGAAGAGCTCCTACAATGAGCAGTTCTTC
TRBJ2-7	TRBD2	TRBV19	-	CASSIGLAGVPYEQYF	TGTGCCAGTAGTATCGGACTAGCGGGAGTCCCCTACGAGCAGTACTTC
TRBJ2-1	-	TRBV19	-	CASTRGYPTYNEQFF	TGTGCCAGTACCAGGGGTTACCCCACCTACAATGAGCAGTTCTTC
TRBJ2-7	-	TRBV28	-	CASSVAGTSSYEQYF	TGTGCCAGCAGTGTGGCCGGGACCAGCTCCTACGAGCAGTACTTC
TRBJ2-5	-	TRBV7-9	-	CASSLFGQAQETQYF	TGTGCCAGCAGCTTATTTGGGCAGGCACAAGAGACCCAGTACTTC
TRBJ2-1	TRBD2	TRBV28	-	CASSTLAGSANEQFF	TGTGCCAGCAGTACCTTAGCGGGGAGTGCGAATGAGCAGTTCTTC
TRBJ2-2	-	TRBV9	few	CASSFQHTPSTGELFF	TGTGCCAGCAGCTTCCAACACACCCCGAGCACCGGGGAGCTGTTTTTT
TRBJ2-1	-	TRBV11-2	-	CASSLGLGAGGNEQFF	TGTGCCAGCAGCCTGGGCCTAGGGGCTGGGGGCAATGAGCAGTTCTTC
TRBJ2-1	-	TRBV7-2	-	CASSLVGDSRHEQFF	TGTGCCAGCAGCTTAGTCGGTGACAGCCGGCATGAGCAGTTCTTC
TRBJ1-1	-	TRBV5-1	few	CASSLLTGNTEAFF	TGCGCCAGCAGCTTACTAACAGGTAACACTGAAGCTTTCTTT
TRBJ1-1	TRBD1	TRBV28	-	CASSSQGLNTEAFF	TGTGCCAGCAGTTCACAGGGGCTGAACACTGAAGCTTTCTTT
TRBJ2-5	TRBD1	TRBV7-2	-	CASSSNRGQETQYF	TGTGCCAGCAGCTCGAACAGGGGGCAGGAGACCCAGTACTTC
TRBJ2-1	-	TRBV9	few	CASSVDGDSYNEQFF	TGTGCCAGCAGCGTAGATGGGGACTCCTACAATGAGCAGTTCTTC
TRBJ2-2	-	TRBV6-5	-	CASRSDSPSLGELFF	TGTGCCAGCAGGAGCGACAGTCCCTCCCTTGGGGAGCTGTTTTTT
TRBJ1-2	-	TRBV6-5	few	CASSYRKARVSDGYTF	TGTGCCAGCAGTTACAGAAAAGCCCGGGTTTCGGATGGCTACACCTTC
TRBJ2-5	-	TRBV28	once	CASSFGRGKTETQYF	TGTGCCAGCAGTTTTGGGAGAGGGAAGACGGAGACCCAGTACTTC
TRBJ2-2	TRBD1	TRBV2	-	CASSAGQGAIFGELFF	TGTGCCAGCAGTGCGGGACAGGGGGCTATATTCGGGGAGCTGTTTTTT
TRBJ2-5	TRBD2	TRBV6-5	-	CASNQLAGVGETQYF	TGTGCCAGCAATCAACTAGCGGGAGTGGGAGAGACCCAGTACTTC
TRBJ2-7	TRBD1	TRBV29-1	-	CSAEGRGHHEQYF	TGCAGCGCCGAGGGCAGGGGGCATCACGAGCAGTACTTC
TRBJ2-3	-	TRBV11-2	-	CASSPTGTVADTQYF	TGTGCCAGCAGCCCCACCGGAACAGTCGCAGATACGCAGTATTTT
TRBJ1-1	-	TRBV5-6	-	CASSPPGGGTEAFF	TGTGCCAGCAGCCCCCCAGGCGGTGGGACTGAAGCTTTCTTT
TRBJ2-7	-	TRBV7-2	-	CASSLANEQYF	TGTGCCAGCAGCTTAGCGAACGAGCAGTACTTC
TRBJ2-2	TRBD2	TRBV5-1	-	CASSLTSGSTGELFF	TGCGCCAGCAGCTTGACTAGCGGATCCACCGGGGAGCTGTTTTTT
TRBJ2-2	-	TRBV7-9	-	CASSLEPTGELFF	TGTGCCAGCAGCTTGGAACCCACCGGGGAGCTGTTTTTT
TRBJ1-3	-	TRBV4-2	-	CASSQATFGSGNTIYF	TGTGCCAGCAGCCAGGCGACATTCGGCTCTGGAAACACCATATATTTT
TRBJ2-3	-	TRBV7-3	-	CASSFWGTDTQYF	TGTGCCAGCAGCTTCTGGGGGACAGATACGCAGTATTTT
TRBJ2-3	TRBD1	TRBV7-2	-	CASSRTGRTDTQYF	TGTGCCAGCAGCAGGACAGGGAGGACAGATACGCAGTATTTT
TRBJ1-2	TRBD1	TRBV5-6	-	CASRTPGQGPGYTF	TGTGCCAGCAGAACGCCGGGACAGGGACCTGGCTACACCTTC
TRBJ2-6	-	TRBV7-3	once	CASSLNGAGQFSGANVLTF	TGTGCCAGCAGCTTAAACGGTGCAGGCCAATTCTCTGGGGCCAACGTCCTGACTTTC